This T cell receptor (beta chain) was captured by sequencing in a study of blood T cells in healthy people across ages. Sample-barcoded 5' priming and a J-beta primer mix drove a second PCR of 7 to 11 cycles. A single record per CDR3 protein comes from TCRdb applying MiXCR to the 5' RACE reads. The repertoire consists of over 600,000 distinct CDR3 sequences, with roughly 56% occurring once and the leading ten covering roughly 25%. This CDR3 contains 16 residues. Germline-derived CDR1 and CDR2 are SGHTA and FQGNSA. The V and J ends lost 5 bases and 5 bases, in that order; junction bases with no gene match: 12.

The sequencing input was blood. V usage is TRBV7-2 and J usage is TRBJ2-3; 8 nucleotides align to TRBD1. This clonotype was obtained from a man aged 40-55 years in good health. CDR3: CASSTQGGRQGDTQYF. CDR3 coding DNA: TGTGCCAGCAGCACACAGGGGGGCAGGCAGGGAGATACGCAGTATTTT. The whole variable domain, filled in from reference TRBV7-2 and TRBJ2-3, reads GAGVSQSPSNKVTEKGKDVELRCDPISGHTALYWYRQSLGQGLEFLIYFQGNSAPDKSGLPSDRFSAERTGGSVSTLTIQRTQQEDSAVYLCASSTQGGRQGDTQYFGPGTRLTVL.